The T cell receptor (beta chain) described here comes from a study of OX40 agonist ivuxolimab in advanced cancers. On this clone itself: The antigen is undetermined.

Broader study findings: Nonresponders included some who also had low normalized T-cell clonal expansion. Clonal expansion from baseline to week 6 occurred in both CD4+ and CD8+ T cells. Clonal expansion was among the lowest in partial responders at 0.1-3.0 mg/kg, especially CD8+.

Clones were read by immunoSEQ multiplex PCR, and TCRdb kept only the in-frame ones, dropping some. The profile shows 55,000 to 65,000 clones, about nine tenths of them singletons. V shed 5 bases and J 7 bases; nucleotides not matched to a gene: 9. The CDR3 is 14 residues long. The germline CDR1 and CDR2 sequences are MDHEN and SYDVKM. This chain connects TRBV28 to TRBJ2-7, with 9 bases lining up with TRBD1. The sequence came from an adult with an advanced solid tumor such as melanoma, head and neck, liver or kidney cancer. Sample: CD4+ or CD8+ T cells sorted from blood, taken in a trial of the OX40 agonist ivuxolimab. The CDR3 region is CASSEGDREREQYF. The CDR3 DNA reads TGTGCCAGCAGTGAGGGGGACAGGGAGAGGGAGCAGTACTTC.